The clone carrying this T cell receptor (beta chain) was seen repeatedly, ten times or more. Its matching antigen is unknown. The data stem from a study of molecular identifiers for immune sequencing clone quantification. Bulk TCR libraries were made with methods that had been previously described and with listed TCR primers. TCRdb recomputed calls from the PCR reads with MiXCR, one row per CDR3 protein. The table includes nearly 650,000 distinct CDR3 sequences, 25% detected once. Study-level findings and limits: Over 99% of effector molecules, but under 1% in naive cells, were held by clones with more than 20 RNA copies.

Trimming stripped 1 base from V and 5 bases from J, with 4 bases between. The CDR3 runs 12 residues. Germline V gene sequence: CDR1 SEHNR, CDR2 FQNEAQ (reference sequence). It was from roughly 21,000 to 960,000 sorted cells, with 10%, 30% or 50% RNA, that naive CD8 libraries came. The chain is built from TRBV7-9 and TRBJ2-3; D remains ambiguous. The receptor's source is a human donor in good health. Some libraries in this study had Jurkat cell RNA spiked in. Sequencing was done on a sample of naive CD8+ T cells from blood, with Jurkat cell RNA spiked in. Subset described: FACS-sorted CD8+CD4-CCR7+CD45RA+ naive T cells. CDR3 region: CASSLGEDTQYF. Here the CDR3 DNA reads TGTGCCAGCAGCTTAGGGGAAGATACGCAGTATTTT.